One sample yielded the 32 T cell receptor beta chains listed below, sequenced in a study of response to subunit inactivated influenza vaccine. TCRdb analysed the RT-PCR reads with MiXCR anew, one entry per CDR3 protein. The table lists about 170,000 distinct CDR3 sequences, 10% to 15% of them singletons. This sample was shared with a second study, whose subject was T cells expressing NK-cell markers. That source adds: Production of TCR beta cDNA relied on 5'RACE template switching with UMIs.

This sample comprised CD8+ T cells sorted from PBMCs, obtained 11 to 12 days after vaccination. The receptors stem from a man in his fifties or sixties who received an inactivated influenza vaccine.

This clonotype occurred a few times. DNA of the CDR3: TGCAGCGTCTGGACTGAGAACAATGAGCAGTTCTTC. Protein product: CSVWTENNEQFF. This chain joins TRBV29-1 and TRBJ2-1, with D possibly TRBD2 on 5 matching bases. V shed 6 bases and J shed 5 bases, with 11 bases lying between them. This CDR3 has 12 amino acids. Germline CDR1 and CDR2: SQVTM and ANQGSEA.

The V call is TRBV25-1, the J call TRBJ1-5; D is unresolved. The CDR3 consists of 14 residues. CDR1 and CDR2 from the germline V gene are MGHDK and SYGVNS. V was pared by 2 bases and J by 4 bases, with 9 bases between. The DNA for the CDR3 is TGTGCCAGCAGTGAAGGAGGATGGAATCAGCCCCAGCATTTT. Amino acid sequence: CASSEGGWNQPQHF. The whole variable domain, remainder taken from reference TRBV25-1 and TRBJ1-5, is EADIYQTPRYLVIGTGKKITLECSQTMGHDKMYWYQQDPGMELHLIHYSYGVNSTEKGDLSSESTVSRIRTEHFPLTLESARPSHTSQYLCASSEGGWNQPQHFGDGTRLSIL.

This clonotype was detected a few times. The rearrangement uses TRBV7-8 and TRBJ2-1; TRBD2 is a possible D gene (5 bases). Germline CDR1 is SGHVS and CDR2 is FQNEAQ. V gave up 4 bases and J gave up 8 bases, with 12 bases separating them. The CDR3 extends over 13 amino acids. The CDR3: CASSSGLNDEQFF. CDR3 DNA sequence: TGTGCCAGCAGCTCCGGACTCAATGATGAGCAGTTCTTC.

This clonotype was detected only a few times. The V call is TRBV6-1, the J call TRBJ2-4; the match to TRBD1 covers 9 bases. The CDR3 runs to 15 residues. The germline CDR1 and CDR2 sequences are MNHNS and SASEGT. J gave up 5 bases and V 2 bases, and 4 bases lay outside the gene matches. CDR3 in amino acids: CASSELGQGQNIQYF. The CDR3 nucleotides are TGTGCCAGCAGTGAACTTGGACAGGGGCAAAACATTCAGTACTTC.

This clonotype was seen a few times. The chain links TRBV6-2 or TRBV6-3 to TRBJ2-1; no definite D call. Per the germline V gene, CDR1 is MNHEY and CDR2 is SVGEGT. Trimming left V 3 bases short and J 7 bases short, with 7 bases between. CDR3 length: 12 amino acids. The CDR3 nucleotides are TGTGCCAGCAGTTATTTGCGTAATGAGCAGTTCTTC. Protein: CASSYLRNEQFF.

This clonotype occurred a few times. The CDR3 DNA reads as TGTGCCAGCAGTTTGGGGGAACGGCAGCCCCAGCATTTT. This gives the protein CASSLGERQPQHF. The chain links TRBV12-3 or TRBV12-4 to TRBJ1-5; D possibly corresponds to TRBD1 (5 bases). The V and J ends lost 3 bases and 7 bases respectively, with 10 bases between them. The CDR3 is made up of 13 amino acids.

This rearrangement joins TRBV7-2 to TRBJ2-7; D tentatively fits TRBD1 or TRBD2 (6 bases each). The CDR3 totals 15 residues. Germline loops: CDR1 SGHTA, CDR2 FQGNSA. Trimming removed 1 base from V and 0 bases from J, with 10 bases in between. CDR3 DNA sequence: TGTGCCAGCAGCTTAGGGGGGGCCCCCTCCTACGAGCAGTACTTC. This sequence encodes CASSLGGAPSYEQYF.

The chain links TRBV27 to TRBJ2-3; the D is unclear. This CDR3 is built from 14 residues. CDR1 is MNHEY, CDR2 SMNVEV, per germline (reference sequence). V was trimmed by 2 bases and J by 4 bases, leaving 10 bases between them. The CDR3 DNA reads TGTGCCAGCAGTTTAGGGGTCGCAGCAGATACGCAGTATTTT. Translated, it gives CASSLGVAADTQYF.

V usage is TRBV20-1 and J usage is TRBJ1-2; no definite D call. Per the germline V gene, CDR1 is DFQATT and CDR2 is SNEGSKA (reference sequence). The V and J ends lost 6 bases and 7 bases respectively, with 12 bases between them. This CDR3 region has 11 residues. As DNA, the CDR3 is TGCAGTGCCGTGGACGCCGGTGGCTACACCTTC. Translation: CSAVDAGGYTF.

This clonotype has at least ten counts. The rearrangement links TRBV29-1 to TRBJ2-1; 11 positions match TRBD2. This CDR3 has 14 amino acids. With V trimmed by 7 bases and J by 1 base, 3 bases remained unmatched. Germline-derived CDR1 and CDR2 are SQVTM and ANQGSEA. The CDR3 nucleotides are TGCAGCGCACTAGCGGGAGTTTCCTACAATGAGCAGTTCTTC. Encoded protein: CSALAGVSYNEQFF.

At least ten counts were recorded for this clonotype. This chain joins TRBV20-1 and TRBJ2-5; TRBD1 matches at 10 bases. Germline V gene data show CDR1 as DFQATT and CDR2 as SNEGSKA (reference sequence). The CDR3 consists of 14 residues. The CDR3 reads CSAPGQGYQETQYF. In DNA, the CDR3 is TGCAGCGCTCCGGGACAGGGGTACCAAGAGACCCAGTACTTC.

In this sample, this clonotype turned up a few times. The chain uses TRBV12-3 or TRBV12-4 and TRBJ2-2; D remains unclear. V dropped 5 bases and J dropped 2 bases, with 15 bases sitting between them. The CDR3 loop spans 16 amino acids. CDR3 sequence reads: CASSPSGRLNTGELFF. The CDR3 DNA reads as TGTGCCAGCAGTCCCTCGGGTCGGCTCAACACCGGGGAGCTGTTTTTT.

This rearrangement joins TRBV6-1 to TRBJ2-3; no definite D call. Per germline, CDR1 MNHNS and CDR2 SASEGT. Trimming took off 4 bases at V and 0 bases at J, with 8 bases between the two ends. This CDR3 spans 14 amino acids. The CDR3 is CASSGISSTDTQYF. CDR3 DNA: TGTGCCAGCAGTGGGATCTCTAGCACAGATACGCAGTATTTT.

The V gene is TRBV24-1, the J gene TRBJ2-1, with D tentatively TRBD1 or TRBD2 (5 bases each). V was shortened by 5 bases and J by 10 bases, with 17 bases between the two germline ends. From germline, CDR1 is KGHDR and CDR2 SFDVKD. This CDR3 is 14 amino acids long. The DNA of the CDR3 is TGTGCCACCAGTGGGACTGGGACCTGGGGGGAGCAGTTCTTC. This sequence encodes CATSGTGTWGEQFF.

In this sample, this clonotype turned up many times. This rearrangement joins TRBV10-3 to TRBJ2-3, with TRBD2 matching 14 bases. V shed 3 bases and J 1 base; nucleotides not matched to a gene: 9. This CDR3 contains 19 residues. Germline lookup yields CDR1 ENHRY and CDR2 SYGVKD. CDR3 in amino acids: CAISDLGLAGGEGTDTQYF. The CDR3 DNA reads TGTGCCATCAGTGACCTAGGACTAGCGGGAGGAGAGGGCACAGATACGCAGTATTTT.

This clonotype appeared a few times. V usage is TRBV5-1 and J usage is TRBJ2-4, with D maybe TRBD1 (5 bases). Germline V CDR1 and CDR2: SGHRS, YFSETQ. This CDR3 has 14 amino acids. Trimming shortened V by 0 bases and J by 8 bases, and 12 bases separated the two germline ends. CDR3 residues: CASSLDRLGDIQYF. In DNA, the CDR3 is TGCGCCAGCAGCTTGGACAGGTTGGGTGACATTCAGTACTTC.

This clonotype was detected many times. The chain recombines TRBV27 with TRBJ2-1, with 9 bases that match TRBD1. J was trimmed by 9 bases and V by 5 bases; bases with no gene match: 8. The CDR3 runs to 14 residues. Germline CDR1 MNHEY, CDR2 SMNVEV (reference sequence). The chain's CDR3 is CASSPGTGSGEQFF. The CDR3 coding sequence is TGTGCCAGCAGTCCCGGGACAGGGTCTGGTGAGCAGTTCTTC.

V gene TRBV12-3 or TRBV12-4 combines with J gene TRBJ2-7, with D tentatively TRBD2 (6 bases). CDR3 length equals 13 residues. The V end was cut by 6 bases, the J end by 1 base, with 10 bases between. CDR3 sequence reads: CASRGGESYEQYF. CDR3 nucleotide sequence: TGTGCCAGCAGGGGGGGTGAGTCCTACGAGCAGTACTTC.

The chain employs TRBV20-1 and TRBJ2-1, with 7 bases lining up with TRBD2. The CDR3 length is 14 residues. V trimming: 1 base; J trimming: 9 bases; junction bases outside the gene matches: 9. CDR1 and CDR2 from the germline V gene are DFQATT and SNEGSKA (reference sequence). Here the CDR3 DNA reads TGCAGTGCTAGAGGCAGACTAGCCGGGGGTGAGCAGTTCTTC. Translated, it gives CSARGRLAGGEQFF.

The V and J genes are TRBV20-1 and TRBJ1-5; D might be TRBD1 (6 bases). This CDR3 comprises 13 residues. CDR1 DFQATT and CDR2 SNEGSKA come from the germline V gene (reference sequence). Trimming shortened V by 4 bases and J by 4 bases, and 11 bases separated the two germline ends. CDR3 sequence: CSATTGWNQPQHF. The CDR3 region has the DNA TGCAGTGCTACGACAGGTTGGAATCAGCCCCAGCATTTT.

This clonotype was found a few times. This sequence joins TRBV6-2 or TRBV6-3 and TRBJ1-2, with a weak D call TRBD1 (6 bases). CDR1 is MNHEY and CDR2 is SVGEGT in the germline V gene. V lost 9 bases and J 3 bases, leaving 14 bases between the germline ends. The CDR3 sequence is 13 residues long. The CDR3 DNA reads as TGTGCCAGTAGGACAGATCTACACTATGGCTACACCTTC. The encoded protein is CASRTDLHYGYTF.

V is TRBV28 and J is TRBJ2-6; D is possibly TRBD1 (7 bases). The CDR3 is 16 amino acids. Per the germline V gene, CDR1 is MDHEN and CDR2 is SYDVKM. V lost 2 bases to trimming and J lost 4 bases, with 12 bases between them. CDR3 DNA sequence: TGTGCCAGCAGTTTACAGGGGGGTCACGGGGCCAACGTCCTGACTTTC. This codes for CASSLQGGHGANVLTF.

The V call is TRBV7-2, the J call TRBJ1-3; D remains unclear. Trimming pared 5 bases from V and 3 bases from J, leaving 14 bases between. Germline CDR1 is SGHTA and CDR2 is FQGNSA. This CDR3 is built from 15 residues. CDR3 nucleotide sequence: TGTGCCAGCAGCGTCACGATCTCCATTGGAAACACCATATATTTT. Its translation is CASSVTISIGNTIYF. Using reference TRBV7-2 and TRBJ1-3 for the parts outside the CDR3, the full variable domain is GAGVSQSPSNKVTEKGKDVELRCDPISGHTALYWYRQSLGQGLEFLIYFQGNSAPDKSGLPSDRFSAERTGGSVSTLTIQRTQQEDSAVYLCASSVTISIGNTIYFGEGSWLTVV.

This clonotype was detected a few times. The genes are TRBV12-3 or TRBV12-4 and TRBJ1-6; D unclear. The CDR3 consists of 12 residues. V gave up 7 bases and J gave up 7 bases, with 8 bases separating them. The CDR3 sequence: CASTRRNSPLHF. In DNA, the CDR3 is TGTGCCAGCACTAGGCGAAATTCACCCCTCCACTTT.

CDR3 in amino acids: CASSLVENQLGNSYEQYF. CDR3 bases: TGTGCCAGCAGCTTAGTCGAGAATCAATTGGGTAACTCCTACGAGCAGTACTTC. The gene calls are TRBV11-1 and TRBJ2-7; D ambiguous. In germline, CDR1 is SGHAT, CDR2 FQDESV (reference sequence). Trimming stripped 1 base from V and 0 bases from J, with 19 bases between. The CDR3 totals 18 residues.

This chain joins TRBV29-1 and TRBJ2-7; 10 bases align to TRBD2. V gave up 6 bases and J gave up 2 bases; unmatched junction bases: 7. Germline values: CDR1 SQVTM, CDR2 ANQGSEA. The CDR3 totals 14 residues. The CDR3 region has the DNA TGCAGCGTAACATCTAGCGGGAGAGCCTACGAGCAGTACTTC. It specifies CSVTSSGRAYEQYF.

This clonotype showed up many times. The chain combines TRBV6-2 or TRBV6-3 with TRBJ2-7; 11 bases match TRBD2. V dropped 6 bases and J dropped 6; count of bases not matched to a gene: 7. The CDR3 has 14 residues. The germline V gene encodes CDR1 MNHEY and CDR2 SVGEGT. CDR3 sequence: CASSMTSGMGEQYF. The CDR3 bases are TGTGCCAGCAGCATGACTAGCGGGATGGGCGAGCAGTACTTC.

This sequence joins TRBV10-3 and TRBJ1-5; D remains unclear. Trimming removed 3 bases from V and 5 bases from J, with 17 bases in between. Germline values: CDR1 ENHRY, CDR2 SYGVKD. The CDR3 contains 16 residues. CDR3 sequence: CAISEGGVVGYQPQHF. For the CDR3, the DNA is TGTGCCATCAGTGAAGGTGGGGTCGTTGGATATCAGCCCCAGCATTTT.

This clonotype was seen only a few times. This chain joins TRBV7-9 and TRBJ1-1, with unresolved D. The CDR3 runs to 11 residues. Germline assignment: CDR1 SEHNR and CDR2 FQNEAQ (reference sequence). Trimming stripped 10 bases from V and 7 bases from J, with 13 bases between. Here the CDR3 reads CATGRSIEAFF. In nucleotides, the CDR3 is TGTGCCACCGGCAGATCCATTGAAGCTTTCTTT.

This clonotype was counted many times. V and J are TRBV27 and TRBJ1-5; D unclear. V lost 2 bases, J lost 0 bases, and 2 bases lay in between. The germline V gene encodes CDR1 MNHEY and CDR2 SMNVEV (reference sequence). The CDR3 runs to 13 residues. DNA of the CDR3: TGTGCCAGCAGTTTAAGTAGCAATCAGCCCCAGCATTTT. Protein: CASSLSSNQPQHF.

The rearrangement links TRBV2 to TRBJ1-4, with no clear D. Trimming left V 6 bases short and J 6 bases short, with 11 bases between. The CDR3 is 13 residues long. The germline CDR1 and CDR2 sequences are SNHLY and FYNNEI. CDR3 sequence reads: CASSNRAHEKLFF. CDR3 nucleotide sequence: TGTGCCAGCAGCAACCGGGCTCATGAAAAACTGTTTTTT.

This clonotype was found a few times. In nucleotides, the CDR3 is TGTGCCAGCAGCTTGGTTCCAGGCTCTGGAAACACCATATATTTT. Protein product: CASSLVPGSGNTIYF. V gene TRBV5-5 combines with J gene TRBJ1-3; no clear D. Trimming shortened V by 0 bases and J by 0 bases, and 7 bases separated the two germline ends. Germline CDR1 reads SGHKS; CDR2 reads YYEKEE (reference sequence). CDR3 length equals 15 residues.